The 18 T cell receptor beta chains in this list originate from one sample, sequenced in a study of identical twins. MiXCR, applied by TCRdb to the 5' RACE reads, yields one record per CDR3 protein. The sample contains about 530,000 distinct CDR3 sequences, under 25% of which appear only once. The same specimen was also included in a second study, on yellow fever vaccine responses in identical twins.

Sequencing was carried out using CD4+ T cells sorted from blood. The source of these receptors is a woman between 18 and 30 years old in good health.

Comments on this clonotype: A read error may produce the germline difference seen at one junction end. CDR3: CTSSLAGTESSYEQYF. In nucleotides, the CDR3 is TGCACCAGCAGCTTGGCCGGGACAGAGAGCTCCTACGAGCAGTACTTC. The chain recombines TRBV5-1 with TRBJ2-7; TRBD1 matches at 7 bases. In germline, CDR1 is SGHRS, CDR2 YFSETQ. The CDR3 extends over 16 amino acids.

This rearrangement joins TRBV11-2 to TRBJ2-7, with unresolved D. This CDR3 has 14 amino acids. Germline V gene sequence: CDR1 SGHAT, CDR2 FQNNGV. V lost 6 bases and J 1 base, leaving 13 bases between the germline ends. CDR3 coding DNA: TGTGCCAGCAGATCCGCAGGCGGTTCCTACGAGCAGTACGTC. Its translation: CASRSAGGSYEQYV.

V and J are TRBV6-1 and TRBJ1-5, with a tentative D call TRBD1 (5 bases). CDR3 length equals 11 residues. Germline CDR1 is MNHNS and CDR2 is SASEGT. Trimming removed 6 bases from V and 7 bases from J, with 7 bases in between. CDR3: CASRRGQPQHF. In nucleotides, the CDR3 is TGTGCCAGCAGGAGGGGACAGCCCCAGCATTTT.

The chain recombines TRBV24-1 with TRBJ2-3; possible D gene TRBD2, 5 bases. Germline V gene data show CDR1 as KGHDR and CDR2 as SFDVKD. CDR3 length: 15 amino acids. Trimming took off 1 base at V and 1 base at J, with 8 bases between the two ends. The CDR3 nucleotides read TGTGCCACCAGTGATTTTAACGGGGGCACAGATACGCAGTATTTT. Translation gives CATSDFNGGTDTQYF.

This clonotype was seen more than once but under ten times. CDR3 region: CASSNPGTPIPYEQYF. DNA for the CDR3: TGTGCCAGCTCAAACCCCGGGACACCTATTCCCTACGAGCAGTACTTC. This rearrangement joins TRBV18 to TRBJ2-7; the D gene is possibly TRBD1 (6 bases). Germline CDR1 is KGHSH and CDR2 is LQKENI. The CDR3 is 16 residues long. The germline V and J ends were trimmed by 5 bases and 2 bases, with 19 bases remaining between them.

V gene TRBV20-1 combines with J gene TRBJ2-1, with 13 bases aligning to TRBD2. Per the germline V gene, CDR1 is DFQATT and CDR2 is SNEGSKA (reference sequence). This CDR3 has 16 residues. J gave up 9 bases and V 3 bases, and 11 bases lay outside the gene matches. CDR3 in DNA: TGCAGTGCTAGCATGGGACTAGCGGGACTGACTGGTGAGCAGTTCTTC. Its protein is CSASMGLAGLTGEQFF.

V and J are TRBV20-1 and TRBJ2-7, with D unresolved. Germline assignment: CDR1 DFQATT and CDR2 SNEGSKA (reference sequence). The CDR3 covers 12 residues. Trimming pared 3 bases from V and 3 bases from J, leaving 9 bases between. This CDR3 is CSASGQLYEQYF. Here the CDR3 DNA reads TGCAGTGCTAGCGGCCAGCTCTACGAGCAGTACTTC.

V gene TRBV20-1 combines with J gene TRBJ2-3; the match to TRBD2 covers 16 bases. The CDR3 has 16 residues. V shed 0 bases and J 10 bases; nucleotides not matched to a gene: 7. Germline-derived CDR1 and CDR2 are DFQATT and SNEGSKA (reference sequence). CDR3 protein: CSARDLGTSGGASQYF. CDR3 in DNA: TGCAGTGCTAGAGATCTCGGGACTAGCGGGGGGGCATCGCAGTATTTT.

This clonotype showed up just a few times. The chain recombines TRBV4-1 with TRBJ1-1, with D possibly TRBD1 on 5 matching bases. Germline-derived CDR1 and CDR2 are MGHRA and YSYEKL. This CDR3 region has 16 residues. V was pared by 0 bases and J by 6 bases, with 17 bases between. This chain's CDR3 is CASSQEGMGRQSEAFF. CDR3 nucleotides: TGCGCCAGCAGCCAAGAGGGTATGGGACGACAGTCTGAAGCTTTCTTT.

This chain uses TRBV7-3 with TRBJ2-1, with a tentative D call TRBD2 (7 bases). Deletions cut 1 base from V and 6 bases from J, with 13 bases between. The germline CDR1 and CDR2 sequences are SGHTA and FQGTGA. This CDR3 spans 15 amino acids. In DNA, the CDR3 is TGTGCCAGCAGCTTAATGAGGGGGGGTGTCAATGAGCAGTTCTTC. This encodes CASSLMRGGVNEQFF.

The V and J genes are TRBV24-1 and TRBJ2-7; 8 bases line up with TRBD1. This CDR3 has 13 residues. Germline V CDR1 and CDR2: KGHDR, SFDVKD. Losses at the gene ends were 7 bases for V and 4 bases for J; bases not matched to a gene: 5. The CDR3 coding sequence is TGTGCCACCAGAGCCGGGACAGGTTACGAGCAGTACTTC. Residues: CATRAGTGYEQYF.

The rearrangement joins TRBV11-2 to TRBJ2-7; 8 nucleotides agree with TRBD1. The length of the CDR3 is 14 residues. Germline lookup yields CDR1 SGHAT and CDR2 FQNNGV. Unmatched junction bases numbered 5, after V lost 4 bases and J lost 3 bases. The CDR3 is CASSSGQGNYEQYF. CDR3 DNA: TGTGCCAGCAGCTCCGGACAGGGTAACTACGAGCAGTACTTC.

The chain employs TRBV6-5 and TRBJ1-6; possible D gene TRBD1, 6 bases. Germline V gives CDR1 MNHEY, CDR2 SVGAGI. Trimming shortened V by 4 bases and J by 7 bases, and 8 bases separated the two germline ends. The CDR3 spans 13 residues. The CDR3 bases are TGTGCCAGCAGTTCCGGACAGAATTCACCCCTCCACTTT. Translated: CASSSGQNSPLHF.

The chain uses TRBV4-1 and TRBJ1-3; D is ambiguous. Germline CDR1 is MGHRA and CDR2 is YSYEKL. This CDR3 comprises 15 residues. V lost 4 bases and J 2 bases, leaving 12 bases between the germline ends. The CDR3 protein is CASSPVGAAGNTIYF. CDR3 DNA: TGCGCCAGCAGCCCCGTGGGAGCAGCTGGAAACACCATATATTTT.

The chain joins TRBV2 to TRBJ2-7; a possible D gene is TRBD2 (5 bases). The germline gives CDR1 SNHLY, CDR2 FYNNEI. The V and J ends lost 7 bases and 4 bases respectively, with 17 bases between them. The CDR3 covers 14 residues. CDR3 amino acids: CASNPGVGDYEQYF. DNA of the CDR3: TGTGCCAGCAACCCCGGGGTCGGAGATTACGAGCAGTACTTC.

V gene TRBV4-2 combines with J gene TRBJ1-2, with D possibly matching TRBD1 (5 bases). The V end lost 2 bases, the J end lost 2 bases, and 12 bases lay between the germline ends. The CDR3 covers 15 residues. From germline, CDR1 is LGHNA and CDR2 YNFKEQ. The CDR3 DNA is TGTGCCAGCAGCCAACAAAACTCAGGGAACTATGGCTACACCTTC. Its protein is CASSQQNSGNYGYTF.

This clonotype was seen a few times. The chain is built from TRBV13 and TRBJ2-3; maybe TRBD2 (6 bases). CDR1 PRHDT and CDR2 FYEKMQ come from the germline V gene (reference sequence). This CDR3 has 14 amino acids. Deletions cut 5 bases from V and 1 base from J, with 10 bases between. The CDR3 DNA is TGTGCCAGCAGCCTGGGGGAGGGCACAGATACGCAGTATTTT. It translates to CASSLGEGTDTQYF. Supplemented by reference TRBV13 and TRBJ2-3, the full variable domain reads AAGVIQSPRHLIKEKRETATLKCYPIPRHDTVYWYQQGPGQDPQFLISFYEKMQSDKGSIPDRFSAQQFSDYHSELNMSSLELGDSALYFCASSLGEGTDTQYFGPGTRLTVL.

A few counts support this clonotype. The rearrangement uses TRBV20-1 and TRBJ2-4, with 11 bases fitting TRBD2. The germline V gene encodes CDR1 DFQATT and CDR2 SNEGSKA (reference sequence). The CDR3 has 14 amino acids. With V trimmed by 6 bases and J by 5 bases, 6 bases remained unmatched. CDR3 in amino acids: CSAAPGLAENIQYF. The CDR3 DNA sequence: TGCAGTGCCGCTCCGGGACTAGCGGAAAACATTCAGTACTTC.